This T cell receptor (beta chain) was identified during a study of T cell responses to AZD1222 COVID-19 vaccine. Whole-study results and caveats: There were vaccine-associated CD4 TCRs across spike, dominant at 160-218 and 743-854. Among spike-specific TCRs, nearly half reportedly target unmutated variant regions. Among the donors, most were white British and more were female, and clonal diversity was possibly underestimated.

The length of the CDR3 is 16 residues. V was shortened by 1 base and J by 4 bases, with 11 bases between the two germline ends. Germline CDR1 SGHTA, CDR2 FQGNSA. Turning to this clone: The antigen is unknown.

The table came from immunoSEQ multiplex PCR; TCRdb's copy has only in-frame clones and leaves some out. The sample has 72,000 or so clones, around 89% seen once; the top ten hold 25% to 35%. The sample consisted of peripheral blood, taken 28 days after the second AZD1222 dose. V gene TRBV7-2 combines with J gene TRBJ1-6; D call uncertain. The source of this sequence is an adult who received the AZD1222 COVID-19 vaccine. The CDR3 DNA reads TGTGCCAGCAGCTTAGAGCTCCCCGCTTATAATTCACCCCTCCACTTT. Amino acids: CASSLELPAYNSPLHF. The entire variable domain, with the rest obtained from reference TRBV7-2 and TRBJ1-6, is as follows: GAGVSQSPSNKVTEKGKDVELRCDPISGHTALYWYRQSLGQGLEFLIYFQGNSAPDKSGLPSDRFSAERTGGSVSTLTIQRTQQEDSAVYLCASSLELPAYNSPLHFGNGTRLTVT.